The following is a TCR beta chain sequence with its context. The data derive from a study of T and B cells in COVID-19 patients. Study as a whole: Of about 20 active-infection patients, under 19 carried comorbidities linked to unfavorable COVID-19 outcome.

TRB rearrangements were amplified by multiplex PCR with BIOMED2 TRB-A/B primers. Using its own MiXCR run on the multiplex PCR reads, TCRdb lists one record per CDR3 protein. The table records around 9,000 distinct CDR3 sequences, 31% of them present only once. From blood, about 240-500 ng of genomic DNA served as TRB template. Germline V gene data show CDR1 as DFQATT and CDR2 as SNEGSKA (reference sequence). The CDR3 is 15 residues long. V was clipped by 0 bases and J by 0 bases, with 10 bases between them. The sample taken for sequencing was blood. The chain joins TRBV20-1 to TRBJ2-3, with D unresolved. This TCR derives from a human donor who had recovered from COVID-19. CDR3 amino acids: CSAREGSDSTDTQYF. The CDR3 coding sequence is TGCAGTGCTAGAGAGGGCAGCGATAGCACAGATACGCAGTATTTT.